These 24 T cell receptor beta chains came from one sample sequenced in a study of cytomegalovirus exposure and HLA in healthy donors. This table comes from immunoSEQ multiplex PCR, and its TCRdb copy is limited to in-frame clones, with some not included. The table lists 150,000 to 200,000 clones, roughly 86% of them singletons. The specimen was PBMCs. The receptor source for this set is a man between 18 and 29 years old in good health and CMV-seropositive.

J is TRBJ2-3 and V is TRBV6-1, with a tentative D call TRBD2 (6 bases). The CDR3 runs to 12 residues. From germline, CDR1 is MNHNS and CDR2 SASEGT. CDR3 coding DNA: TGTGCGATAGCGGTGCGGGAAGATACGCAGTATTTT. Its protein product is CAIAVREDTQYF.

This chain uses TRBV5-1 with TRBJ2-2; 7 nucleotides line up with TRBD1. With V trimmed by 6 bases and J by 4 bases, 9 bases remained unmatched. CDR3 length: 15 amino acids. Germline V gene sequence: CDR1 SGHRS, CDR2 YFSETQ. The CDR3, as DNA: TGCGCCAGCACCCCTGGGACAGCGATCACCGGGGAGCTGTTTTTT. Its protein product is CASTPGTAITGELFF.

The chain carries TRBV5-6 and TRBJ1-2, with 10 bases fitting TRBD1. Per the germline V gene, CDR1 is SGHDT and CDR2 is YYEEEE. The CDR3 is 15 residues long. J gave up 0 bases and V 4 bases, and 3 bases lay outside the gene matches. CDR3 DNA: TGTGCCAGCAGCCGGGACAGGGGAACTAACTATGGCTACACCTTC. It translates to CASSRDRGTNYGYTF.

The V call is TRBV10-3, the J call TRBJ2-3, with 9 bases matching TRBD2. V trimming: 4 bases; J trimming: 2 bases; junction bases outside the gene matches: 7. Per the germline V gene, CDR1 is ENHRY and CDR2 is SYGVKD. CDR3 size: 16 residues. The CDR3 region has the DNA TGTGCCATCAGTGGATCTAGCGGGACTTCCACAGATACGCAGTATTTT. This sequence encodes CAISGSSGTSTDTQYF.

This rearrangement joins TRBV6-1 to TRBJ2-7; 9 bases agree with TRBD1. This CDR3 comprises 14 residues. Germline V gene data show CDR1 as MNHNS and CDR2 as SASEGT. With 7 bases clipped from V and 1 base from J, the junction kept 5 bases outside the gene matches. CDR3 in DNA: TGTGCCAGCACGGGGACAGGGTATTCCTACGAGCAGTACTTC. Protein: CASTGTGYSYEQYF.

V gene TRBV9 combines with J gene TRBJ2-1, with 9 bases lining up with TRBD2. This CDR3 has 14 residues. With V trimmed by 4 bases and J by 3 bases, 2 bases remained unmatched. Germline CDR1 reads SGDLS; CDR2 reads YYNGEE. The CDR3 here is CASSRSGSYNEQFF. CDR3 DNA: TGTGCCAGCAGCCGTAGCGGGAGCTACAATGAGCAGTTCTTC.

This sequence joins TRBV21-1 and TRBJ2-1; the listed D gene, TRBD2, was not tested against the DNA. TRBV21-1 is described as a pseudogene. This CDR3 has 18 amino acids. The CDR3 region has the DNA TGTGCCAGCAGCAAAAGGCGAATTGCGGGAGGTTGCCACAATGAGCAGTTCTTC. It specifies CASSKRRIAGGCHNEQFF.

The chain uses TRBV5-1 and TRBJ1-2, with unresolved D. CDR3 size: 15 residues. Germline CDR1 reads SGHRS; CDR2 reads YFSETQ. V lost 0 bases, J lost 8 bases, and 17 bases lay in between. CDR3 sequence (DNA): TGCGCCAGCAGCTTGGACGGGAGGGCAGGTGAAGGCTACACCTTC. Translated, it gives CASSLDGRAGEGYTF.

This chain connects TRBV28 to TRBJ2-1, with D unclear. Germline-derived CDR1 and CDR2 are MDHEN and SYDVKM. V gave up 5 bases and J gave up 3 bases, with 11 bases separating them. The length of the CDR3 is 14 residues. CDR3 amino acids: CASSTSYSYNEQFF. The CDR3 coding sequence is TGTGCCAGCAGTACATCCTACAGCTACAATGAGCAGTTCTTC. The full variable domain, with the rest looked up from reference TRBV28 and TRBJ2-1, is DVKVTQSSRYLVKRTGEKVFLECVQDMDHENMFWYRQDPGLGLRLIYFSYDVKMKEKGDIPEGYSVSREKKERFSLILESASTNQTSMYLCASSTSYSYNEQFFGPGTRLTVL.

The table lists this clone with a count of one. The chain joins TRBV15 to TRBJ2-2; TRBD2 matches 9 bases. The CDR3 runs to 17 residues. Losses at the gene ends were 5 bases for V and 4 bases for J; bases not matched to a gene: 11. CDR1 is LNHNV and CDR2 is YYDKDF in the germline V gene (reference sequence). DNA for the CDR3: TGTGCCACCAGCGATGAGGCTCTAGCGGGACTCACCGGGGAGCTGTTTTTT. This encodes CATSDEALAGLTGELFF.

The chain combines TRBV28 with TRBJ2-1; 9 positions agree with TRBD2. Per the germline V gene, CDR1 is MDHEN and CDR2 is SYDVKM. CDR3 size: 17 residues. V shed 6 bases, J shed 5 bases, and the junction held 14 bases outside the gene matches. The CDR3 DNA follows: TGTGCCAGCAGCCCGCTTACGTTAGCGGGGGCCCACAATGAGCAGTTCTTC. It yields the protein CASSPLTLAGAHNEQFF. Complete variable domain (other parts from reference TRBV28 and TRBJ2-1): DVKVTQSSRYLVKRTGEKVFLECVQDMDHENMFWYRQDPGLGLRLIYFSYDVKMKEKGDIPEGYSVSREKKERFSLILESASTNQTSMYLCASSPLTLAGAHNEQFFGPGTRLTVL.

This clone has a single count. CDR3 sequence reads: CASSQVGQGAYEQYF. CDR3 DNA: TGTGCCAGCAGCCAGGTGGGTCAGGGGGCCTACGAGCAGTACTTC. V gene TRBV7-2 combines with J gene TRBJ2-5; 7 nucleotides align to TRBD1. Matching the DNA end better, TRBJ2-7 makes the J call doubtful. Germline lookup yields CDR1 SGHTA and CDR2 FQGNSA. CDR3 length: 15 amino acids.

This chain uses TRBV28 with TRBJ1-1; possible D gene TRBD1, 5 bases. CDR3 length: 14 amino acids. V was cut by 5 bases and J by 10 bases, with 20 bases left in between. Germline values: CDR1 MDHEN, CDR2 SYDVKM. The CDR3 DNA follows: TGTGCCAGCAGTCCCCCGCGGGGCCGCGGGTCAGCTTTCTTT. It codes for CASSPPRGRGSAFF.

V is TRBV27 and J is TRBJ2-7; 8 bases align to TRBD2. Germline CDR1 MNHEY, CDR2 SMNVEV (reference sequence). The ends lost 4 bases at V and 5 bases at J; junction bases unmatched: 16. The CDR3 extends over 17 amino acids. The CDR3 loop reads CASSSSLMAGGFHEQYF. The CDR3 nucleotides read TGTGCCAGCAGTTCCTCTCTGATGGCGGGAGGATTCCACGAGCAGTACTTC.

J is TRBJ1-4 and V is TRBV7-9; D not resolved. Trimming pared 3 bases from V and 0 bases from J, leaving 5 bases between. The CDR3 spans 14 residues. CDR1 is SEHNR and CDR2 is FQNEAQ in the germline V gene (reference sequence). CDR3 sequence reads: CASSLTSTNEKLFF. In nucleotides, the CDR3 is TGTGCCAGCAGCTTGACTTCAACTAATGAAAAACTGTTTTTT. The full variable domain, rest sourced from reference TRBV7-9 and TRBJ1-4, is DTGVSQNPRHKITKRGQNVTFRCDPISEHNRLYWYRQTLGQGPEFLTYFQNEAQLEKSRLLSDRFSAERPKGSFSTLEIQRTEQGDSAMYLCASSLTSTNEKLFFGSGTQLSVL.

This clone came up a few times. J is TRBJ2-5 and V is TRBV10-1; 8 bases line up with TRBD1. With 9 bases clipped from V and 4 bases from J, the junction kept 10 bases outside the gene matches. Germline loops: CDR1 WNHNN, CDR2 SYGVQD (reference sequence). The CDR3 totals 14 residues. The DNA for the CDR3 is TGCGCCAGGAACTGGACAGGGCTTAGAGAGACCCAGTACTTC. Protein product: CARNWTGLRETQYF.

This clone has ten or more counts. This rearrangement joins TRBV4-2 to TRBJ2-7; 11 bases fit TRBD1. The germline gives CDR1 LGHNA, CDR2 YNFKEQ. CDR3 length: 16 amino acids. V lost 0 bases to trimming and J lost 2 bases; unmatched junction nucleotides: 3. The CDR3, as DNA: TGTGCCAGCAGCCAAGAGGGACAGGGGGAACCCTACGAGCAGTACTTC. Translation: CASSQEGQGEPYEQYF.

CDR3 in DNA: TGCGCCAGCAGCTTGGAGGGGACAGGGGGCTTCTATGGCTACACCTTC. It translates to CASSLEGTGGFYGYTF. The chain has TRBV5-1 and TRBJ1-2; 12 bases are a match to TRBD1. The germline gives CDR1 SGHRS, CDR2 YFSETQ. This CDR3 has 16 amino acids. V dropped 0 bases and J dropped 4; count of bases not matched to a gene: 4.

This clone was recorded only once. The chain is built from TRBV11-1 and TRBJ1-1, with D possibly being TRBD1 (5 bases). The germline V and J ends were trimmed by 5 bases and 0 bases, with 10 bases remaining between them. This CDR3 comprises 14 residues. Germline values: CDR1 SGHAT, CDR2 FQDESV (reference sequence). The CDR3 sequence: CASSTRGVNTEAFF. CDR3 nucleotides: TGTGCCAGCAGCACACGGGGGGTGAACACTGAAGCTTTCTTT.

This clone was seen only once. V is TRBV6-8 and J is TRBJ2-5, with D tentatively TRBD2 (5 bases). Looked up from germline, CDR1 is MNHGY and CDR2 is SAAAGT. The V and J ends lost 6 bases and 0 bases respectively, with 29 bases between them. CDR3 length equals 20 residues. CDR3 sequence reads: CASSHSHSRGQRAYQETQYF. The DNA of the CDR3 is TGTGCCAGCAGCCATTCCCACTCCAGAGGGCAGAGGGCGTACCAAGAGACCCAGTACTTC.

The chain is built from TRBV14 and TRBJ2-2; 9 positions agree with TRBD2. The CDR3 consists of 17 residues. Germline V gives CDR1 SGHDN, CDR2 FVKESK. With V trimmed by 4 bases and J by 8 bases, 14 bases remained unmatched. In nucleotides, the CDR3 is TGTGCCAGCAGCCCCCCTCAAGTGGCTAGCGGGACGGGGGAGCTGTTTTTT. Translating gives CASSPPQVASGTGELFF.

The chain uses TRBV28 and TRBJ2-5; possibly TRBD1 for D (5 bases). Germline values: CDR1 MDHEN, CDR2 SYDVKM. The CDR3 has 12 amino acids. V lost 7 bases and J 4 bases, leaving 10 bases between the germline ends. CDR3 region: CASTQGTETQYF. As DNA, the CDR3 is TGTGCCAGCACGCAGGGAACAGAGACCCAGTACTTC.

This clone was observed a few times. The CDR3 DNA reads TGTGCCAGTAGTATTCGAGGCAGGGCAAATGGCTACACCTTC. As protein: CASSIRGRANGYTF. This chain connects TRBV19 to TRBJ1-2; a possible D gene is TRBD1 (5 bases). Germline CDR1 reads LNHDA; CDR2 reads SQIVND (reference sequence). The CDR3 runs to 14 residues. The V and J ends lost 3 bases and 6 bases respectively, with 14 bases between them.

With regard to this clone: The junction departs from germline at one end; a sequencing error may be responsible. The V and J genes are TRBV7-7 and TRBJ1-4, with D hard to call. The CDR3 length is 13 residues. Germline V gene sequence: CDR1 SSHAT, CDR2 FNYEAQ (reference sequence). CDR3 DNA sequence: TGTGCTAGCAGCCCCCAGGCCTATGAAAAACTGTTTTTT. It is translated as CASSPQAYEKLFF.